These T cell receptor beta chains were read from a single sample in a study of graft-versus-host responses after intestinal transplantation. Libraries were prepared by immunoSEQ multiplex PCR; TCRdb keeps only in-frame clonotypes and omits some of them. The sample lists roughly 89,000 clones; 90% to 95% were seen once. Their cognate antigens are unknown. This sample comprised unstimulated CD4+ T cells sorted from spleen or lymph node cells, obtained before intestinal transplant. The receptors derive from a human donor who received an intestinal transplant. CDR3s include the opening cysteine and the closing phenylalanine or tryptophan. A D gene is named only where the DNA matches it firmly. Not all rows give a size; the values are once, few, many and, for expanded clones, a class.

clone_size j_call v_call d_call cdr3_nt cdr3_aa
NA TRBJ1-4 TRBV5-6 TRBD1 TGTGCCAGCAGCTTGGAGGACAGGGATAATGAAAAACTGTTTTTT CASSLEDRDNEKLFF
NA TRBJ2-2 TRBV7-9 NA TGTGCCAGCAGCCAAACGGGACACGGGCGGGAGCTGTTTTTT CASSQTGHGRELFF
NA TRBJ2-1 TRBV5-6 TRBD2 TGTGCCAGCAGCCGTCGTGGACTAGCGGATACGAGGGGTGAGCAGTTCTTC CASSRRGLADTRGEQFF
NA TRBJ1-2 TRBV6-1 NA TGTGCCAGCAGCCGTACCGACAGTAACTATGGCTACACCTTC CASSRTDSNYGYTF
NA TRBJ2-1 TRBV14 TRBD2 TGTGCCAGCAGCCGCAGGACTAGCGGGAGTGCTAATGAGCAGTTCTTC CASSRRTSGSANEQFF
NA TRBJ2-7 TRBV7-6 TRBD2 TGTGCCAGCAGCCGTGGGGGGGGTTATGGCGAGCAGTACTTC CASSRGGGYGEQYF
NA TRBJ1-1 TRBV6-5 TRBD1 TGTGCCAGCAGTGGGGACAGGGGTGAAGCTTTCTTT CASSGDRGEAFF
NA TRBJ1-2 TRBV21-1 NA TGTGCCAGCAGCAAAGTAAGGAGCCTCCGGGGCTACACCTTC CASSKVRSLRGYTF
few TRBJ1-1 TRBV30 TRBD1 TGTGCCTGGAGTGCGGGACAGACGAACACTGAAGCTTTCTTT CAWSAGQTNTEAFF
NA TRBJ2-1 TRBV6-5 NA TGTGCCAGCAGCCTTGGAGGTGAGCAGTTCTTC CASSLGGEQFF
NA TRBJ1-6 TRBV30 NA TGTGCCTGGAGTGTAGGCCGGACTAGCTCCTATAATTCACCCCTCCACTTT CAWSVGRTSSYNSPLHF
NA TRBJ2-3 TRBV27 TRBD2 TGTGCCAGCAGTTTACCCCCCCCGCTAGCGGGGGGGATTACAGATACGCAGTATTTT CASSLPPPLAGGITDTQYF
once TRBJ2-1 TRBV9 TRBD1 TGTGCCAGCAGCGTAGAAGGGGGACAGGGTCTTCCCCACAATGAGCAGTTCTTC CASSVEGGQGLPHNEQFF
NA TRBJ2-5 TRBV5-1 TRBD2 TGCGCCAGCAGCCCGGCAAAGGCGGGGGGGCCAGAGACCCAGTACTTC CASSPAKAGGPETQYF
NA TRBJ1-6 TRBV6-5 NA TGTGCCAGCAAGCCGGGACATGGTAATTCACCCCTCCACTTT CASKPGHGNSPLHF
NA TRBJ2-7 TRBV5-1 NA TGCGCCAGCAGCGAGCTCTCGAATCTAGCCTACGAGCAGTACTTC CASSELSNLAYEQYF
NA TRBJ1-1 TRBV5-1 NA TGCGCCAGCAGCCGACCCCTCCAAGACAGTATGGGGCTGAACACTGAAGCTTTCTTT CASSRPLQDSMGLNTEAFF
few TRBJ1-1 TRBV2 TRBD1 TGTGCCAGCAGCCTGACAGGGAAGAACACTGAAGCTTTCTTT CASSLTGKNTEAFF
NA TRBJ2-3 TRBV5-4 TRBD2 TGTGCCAGCAGCTTGGGAGGTAGCGGGGGGTCATTTCCCACAGATACGCAGTATTTT CASSLGGSGGSFPTDTQYF
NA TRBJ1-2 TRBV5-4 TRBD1 TGTGCCAGCAGCTTACAGGGGGGGTATGGCTACACCTTC CASSLQGGYGYTF
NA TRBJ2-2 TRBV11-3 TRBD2 TGTGCCAGCACCCAGACTAGCGGGGGATTCAACACCGGGGAGCTGTTTTTT CASTQTSGGFNTGELFF
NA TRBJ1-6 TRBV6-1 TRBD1 TGTGCCAGCAGTGCCGGGACAGTGTCCCGTGGTTCACCCCTCCACTTT CASSAGTVSRGSPLHF
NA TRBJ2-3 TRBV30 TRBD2 TGTGCCTGGAGTGTACGGTCGGGACTAGCGGGATTAGGTACGCAGTATTTT CAWSVRSGLAGLGTQYF
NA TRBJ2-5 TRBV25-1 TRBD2 TGTGCCAGCAGGATTGCGGGGGGGAGAGGGCAAGAGACCCAGTACTTC CASRIAGGRGQETQYF
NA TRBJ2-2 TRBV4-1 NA TGCGCCAGCAGCCAAAACTCGCGGGGAATCACCGGGGAGCTGTTTTTT CASSQNSRGITGELFF
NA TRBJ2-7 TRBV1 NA TGCACCAGCAGCCTACCACTAGGACTAGCGTCCACCTACGAGCAGTACTTC CTSSLPLGLASTYEQYF
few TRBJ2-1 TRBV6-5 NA TGTGCCACCTGGGCCATCCAGCACAATGAGCAGTTCTTC CATWAIQHNEQFF
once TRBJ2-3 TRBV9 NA TGTGCCAGCAGCTCCCAGGTCTCCACAGATACGCAGTATTTT CASSSQVSTDTQYF